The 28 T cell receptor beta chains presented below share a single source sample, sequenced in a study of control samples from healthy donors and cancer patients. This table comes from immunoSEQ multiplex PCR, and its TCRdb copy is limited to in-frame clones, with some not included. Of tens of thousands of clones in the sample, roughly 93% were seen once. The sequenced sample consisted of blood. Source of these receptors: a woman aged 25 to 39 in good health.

CDR3 residues: CASSWTENEETQYF. CDR3 DNA sequence: TGCGCCAGCAGCTGGACAGAGAATGAAGAGACCCAGTACTTC. The chain carries TRBV5-1 and TRBJ2-5; TRBD1 is a possible D gene (6 bases). Germline CDR1 reads SGHRS; CDR2 reads YFSETQ. The CDR3 loop spans 14 amino acids. V lost 3 bases and J lost 3, with 12 bases in between. Full variable domain (outside the CDR3, taken from reference TRBV5-1 and TRBJ2-5): KAGVTQTPRYLIKTRGQQVTLSCSPISGHRSVSWYQQTPGQGLQFLFEYFSETQRNKGNFPGRFSGRQFSNSRSEMNVSTLELGDSALYLCASSWTENEETQYFGPGTRLLVL.

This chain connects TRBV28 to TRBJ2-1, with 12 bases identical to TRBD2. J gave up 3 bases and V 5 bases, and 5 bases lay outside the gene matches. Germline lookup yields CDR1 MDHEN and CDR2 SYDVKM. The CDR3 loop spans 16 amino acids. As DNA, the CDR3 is TGTGCCAGCAGTCCCGTGGGACTAGCGGGCTACAATGAGCAGTTCTTC. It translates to CASSPVGLAGYNEQFF.

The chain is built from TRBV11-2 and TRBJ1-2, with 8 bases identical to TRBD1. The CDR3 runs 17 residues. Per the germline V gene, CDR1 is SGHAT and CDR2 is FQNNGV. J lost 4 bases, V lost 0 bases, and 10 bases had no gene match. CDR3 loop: CASSLDLAGGAGYGYTF. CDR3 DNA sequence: TGTGCCAGCAGCTTAGATCTGGCAGGGGGCGCAGGCTATGGCTACACCTTC.

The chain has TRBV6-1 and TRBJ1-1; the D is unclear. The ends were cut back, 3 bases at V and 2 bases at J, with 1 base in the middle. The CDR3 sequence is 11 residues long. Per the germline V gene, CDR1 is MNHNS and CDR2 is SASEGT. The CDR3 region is CASSDNTEAFF. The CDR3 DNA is TGTGCCAGCAGTGATAACACTGAAGCTTTCTTT.

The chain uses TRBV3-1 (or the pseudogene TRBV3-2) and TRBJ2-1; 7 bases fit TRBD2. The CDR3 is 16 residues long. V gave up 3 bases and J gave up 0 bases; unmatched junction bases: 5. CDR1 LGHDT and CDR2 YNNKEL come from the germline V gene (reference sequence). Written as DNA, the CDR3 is TGTGCCAGCAGCCACATAGCGGGCAGCTCCTACAATGAGCAGTTCTTC. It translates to CASSHIAGSSYNEQFF.

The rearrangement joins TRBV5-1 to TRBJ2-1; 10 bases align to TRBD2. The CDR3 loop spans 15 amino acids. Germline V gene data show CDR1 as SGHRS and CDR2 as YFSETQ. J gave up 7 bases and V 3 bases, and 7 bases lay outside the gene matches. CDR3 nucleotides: TGCGCCAGCAGCTCCGGACTAGCGGTTCGGAATGAGCAGTTCTTC. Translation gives CASSSGLAVRNEQFF. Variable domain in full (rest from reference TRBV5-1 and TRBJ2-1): KAGVTQTPRYLIKTRGQQVTLSCSPISGHRSVSWYQQTPGQGLQFLFEYFSETQRNKGNFPGRFSGRQFSNSRSEMNVSTLELGDSALYLCASSSGLAVRNEQFFGPGTRLTVL.

Here the CDR3 DNA reads TGCGCCAGCAGATGGACGGGGCGTGATGAGCAGTTCTTC. It encodes CASRWTGRDEQFF. The rearrangement uses TRBV10-2 and TRBJ2-1; D tentatively reads TRBD1 or TRBD2 (5 bases each). This CDR3 has 13 amino acids. Between the trimmed V and J ends, which lost 6 bases and 8 bases, there was a span of 14 bases. CDR1 is WSHSY, CDR2 SAAADI, per germline.

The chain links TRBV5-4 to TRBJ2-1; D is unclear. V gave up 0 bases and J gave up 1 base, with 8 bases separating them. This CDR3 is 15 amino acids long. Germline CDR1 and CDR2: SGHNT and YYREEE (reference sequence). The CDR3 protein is CASSLDGNSYNEQFF. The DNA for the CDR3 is TGTGCCAGCAGCTTGGATGGGAATTCCTACAATGAGCAGTTCTTC.

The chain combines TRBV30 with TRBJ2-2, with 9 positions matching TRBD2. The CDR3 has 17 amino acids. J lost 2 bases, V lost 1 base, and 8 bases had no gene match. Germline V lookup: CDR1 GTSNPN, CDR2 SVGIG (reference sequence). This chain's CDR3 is CAWSGRAGGLNTGELFF. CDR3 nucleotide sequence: TGTGCCTGGAGTGGGAGAGCGGGGGGCTTAAACACCGGGGAGCTGTTTTTT.

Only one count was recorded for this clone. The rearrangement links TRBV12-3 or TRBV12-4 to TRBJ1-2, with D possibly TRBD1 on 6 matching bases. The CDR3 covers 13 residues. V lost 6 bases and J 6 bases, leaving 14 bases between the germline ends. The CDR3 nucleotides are TGTGCCAGCAGCCCCACAGGGATGGATGGCTACACCTTC. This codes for CASSPTGMDGYTF.

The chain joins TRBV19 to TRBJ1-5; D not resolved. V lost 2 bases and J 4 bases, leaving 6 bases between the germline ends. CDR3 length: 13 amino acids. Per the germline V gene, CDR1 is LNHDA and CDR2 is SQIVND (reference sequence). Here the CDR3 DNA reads TGTGCCAGTAGTATATCGGAAAATCAGCCCCAGCATTTT. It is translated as CASSISENQPQHF.

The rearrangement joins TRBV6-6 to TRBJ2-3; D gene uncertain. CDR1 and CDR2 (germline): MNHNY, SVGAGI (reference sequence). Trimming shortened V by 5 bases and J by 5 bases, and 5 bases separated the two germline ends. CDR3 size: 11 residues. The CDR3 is CASSGGDTQYF. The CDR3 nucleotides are TGTGCCAGCAGTGGTGGAGATACGCAGTATTTT.

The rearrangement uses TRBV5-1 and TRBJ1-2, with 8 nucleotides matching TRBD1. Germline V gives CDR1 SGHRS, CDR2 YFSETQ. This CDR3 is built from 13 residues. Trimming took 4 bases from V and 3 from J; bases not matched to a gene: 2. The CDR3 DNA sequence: TGCGCCAGCAGCCCGGGACAGGACTATGGCTACACCTTC. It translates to CASSPGQDYGYTF.

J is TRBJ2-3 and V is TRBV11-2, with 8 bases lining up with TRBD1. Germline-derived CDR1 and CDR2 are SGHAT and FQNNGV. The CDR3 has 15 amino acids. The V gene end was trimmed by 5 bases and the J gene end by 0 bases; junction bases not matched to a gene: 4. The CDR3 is CASSVTGDSTDTQYF. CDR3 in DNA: TGTGCCAGCAGCGTGACAGGGGATAGCACAGATACGCAGTATTTT.

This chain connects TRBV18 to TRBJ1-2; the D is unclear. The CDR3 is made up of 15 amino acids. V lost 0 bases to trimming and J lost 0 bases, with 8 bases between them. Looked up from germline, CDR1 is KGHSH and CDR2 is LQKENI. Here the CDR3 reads CASSPPKSSNYGYTF. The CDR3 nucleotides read TGTGCCAGCTCACCACCAAAGTCGTCTAACTATGGCTACACCTTC.

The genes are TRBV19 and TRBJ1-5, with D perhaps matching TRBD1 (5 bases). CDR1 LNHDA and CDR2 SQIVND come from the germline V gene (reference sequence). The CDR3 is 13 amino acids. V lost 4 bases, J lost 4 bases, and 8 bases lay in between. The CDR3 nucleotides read TGTGCCAGTAGTAGGACATTTAATCAGCCCCAGCATTTT. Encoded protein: CASSRTFNQPQHF. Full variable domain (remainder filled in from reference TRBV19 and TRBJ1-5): DGGITQSPKYLFRKEGQNVTLSCEQNLNHDAMYWYRQDPGQGLRLIYYSQIVNDFQKGDIAEGYSVSREKKESFPLTVTSAQKNPTAFYLCASSRTFNQPQHFGDGTRLSIL.

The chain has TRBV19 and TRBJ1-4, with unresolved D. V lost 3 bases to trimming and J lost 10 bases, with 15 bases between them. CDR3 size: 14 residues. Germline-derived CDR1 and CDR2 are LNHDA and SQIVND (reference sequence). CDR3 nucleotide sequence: TGTGCCAGTAGTATGGGGAGTAGCGAAGTAAAACTGTTTTTT. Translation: CASSMGSSEVKLFF.

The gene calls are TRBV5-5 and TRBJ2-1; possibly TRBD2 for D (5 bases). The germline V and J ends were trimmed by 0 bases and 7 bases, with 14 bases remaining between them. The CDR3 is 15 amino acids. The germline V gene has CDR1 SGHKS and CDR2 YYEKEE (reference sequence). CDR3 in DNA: TGTGCCAGCAGCTTGGGTAGCGCGGACTTGAATGAGCAGTTCTTC. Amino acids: CASSLGSADLNEQFF.

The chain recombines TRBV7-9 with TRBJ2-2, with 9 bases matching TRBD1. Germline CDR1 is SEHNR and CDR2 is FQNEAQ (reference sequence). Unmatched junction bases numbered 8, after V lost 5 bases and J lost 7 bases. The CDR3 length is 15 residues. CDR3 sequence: CASSPDRGDSGELFF. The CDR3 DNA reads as TGTGCCAGCAGCCCAGACAGGGGGGATAGCGGGGAGCTGTTTTTT.

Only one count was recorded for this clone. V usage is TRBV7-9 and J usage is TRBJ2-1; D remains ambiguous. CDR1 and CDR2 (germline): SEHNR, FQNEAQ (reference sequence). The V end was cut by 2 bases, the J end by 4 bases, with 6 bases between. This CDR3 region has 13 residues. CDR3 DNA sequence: TGTGCCAGCAGCTTAAGTCTTTACAATGAGCAGTTCTTC. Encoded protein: CASSLSLYNEQFF.

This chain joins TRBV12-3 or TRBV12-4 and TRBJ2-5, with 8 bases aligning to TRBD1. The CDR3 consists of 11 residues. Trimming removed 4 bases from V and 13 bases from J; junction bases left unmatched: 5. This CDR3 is CASSSRGPPYF. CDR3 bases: TGTGCCAGCAGTTCCAGGGGGCCGCCGTACTTC.

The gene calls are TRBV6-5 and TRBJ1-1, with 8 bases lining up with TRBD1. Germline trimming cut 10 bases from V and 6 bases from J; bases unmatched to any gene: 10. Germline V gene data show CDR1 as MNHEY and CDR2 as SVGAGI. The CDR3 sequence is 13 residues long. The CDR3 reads CATRRQGPAEAFF. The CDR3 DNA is TGTGCCACCCGGAGACAGGGGCCCGCTGAAGCTTTCTTT.

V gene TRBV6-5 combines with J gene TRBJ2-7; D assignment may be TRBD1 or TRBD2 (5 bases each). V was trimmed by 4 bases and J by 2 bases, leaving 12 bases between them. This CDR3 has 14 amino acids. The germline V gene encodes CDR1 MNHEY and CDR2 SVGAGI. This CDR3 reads CASSFGDGTYEQYF. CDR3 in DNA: TGTGCCAGCAGTTTTGGGGACGGAACCTACGAGCAGTACTTC.

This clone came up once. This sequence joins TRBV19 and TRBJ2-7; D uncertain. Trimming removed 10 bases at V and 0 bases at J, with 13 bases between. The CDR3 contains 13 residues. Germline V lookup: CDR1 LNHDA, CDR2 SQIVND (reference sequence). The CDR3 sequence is CATSPTSSYEQYF. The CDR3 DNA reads TGTGCCACCTCGCCCACGTCCTCCTACGAGCAGTACTTC.

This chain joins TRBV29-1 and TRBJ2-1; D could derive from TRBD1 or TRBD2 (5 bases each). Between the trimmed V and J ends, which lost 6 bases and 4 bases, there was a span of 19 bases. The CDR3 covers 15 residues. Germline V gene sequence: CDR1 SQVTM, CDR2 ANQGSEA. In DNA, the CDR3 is TGCAGCGTCGTACCTCTGACGGGACCATACAATGAGCAGTTCTTC. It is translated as CSVVPLTGPYNEQFF.

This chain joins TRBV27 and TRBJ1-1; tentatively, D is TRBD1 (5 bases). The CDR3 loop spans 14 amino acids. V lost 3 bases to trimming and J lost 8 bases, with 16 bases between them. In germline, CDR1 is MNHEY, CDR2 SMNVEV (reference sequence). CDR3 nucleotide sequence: TGTGCCAGCAGTTTTTATTTGCAGGCAGGGGAAGCTTTCTTT. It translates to CASSFYLQAGEAFF.

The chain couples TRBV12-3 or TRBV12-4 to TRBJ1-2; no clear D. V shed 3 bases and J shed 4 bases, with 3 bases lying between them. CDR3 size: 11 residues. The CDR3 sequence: CASSLSYGYTF. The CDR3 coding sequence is TGTGCCAGCAGTTTGAGCTATGGCTACACCTTC.

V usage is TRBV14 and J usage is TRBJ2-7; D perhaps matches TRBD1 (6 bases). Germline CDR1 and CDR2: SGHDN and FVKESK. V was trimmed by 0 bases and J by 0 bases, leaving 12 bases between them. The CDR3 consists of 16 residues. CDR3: CASSQDFRGGSYEQYF. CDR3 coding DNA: TGTGCCAGCAGCCAAGATTTCAGGGGTGGCTCCTACGAGCAGTACTTC. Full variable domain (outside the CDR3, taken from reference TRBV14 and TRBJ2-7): EAGVTQFPSHSVIEKGQTVTLRCDPISGHDNLYWYRRVMGKEIKFLLHFVKESKQDESGMPNNRFLAERTGGTYSTLKVQPAELEDSGVYFCASSQDFRGGSYEQYFGPGTRLTVT.